One and the same sample provided the 24 T cell receptor beta chains below, sequenced in a study of blood T cells in healthy people across ages. Alongside a J-beta primer mix, a sample-barcoded 5' primer served in a second PCR lasting 7 to 11 cycles. TCRdb recomputed calls from the 5' RACE reads with MiXCR, one row per CDR3 protein. The repertoire includes about 970,000 distinct CDR3 sequences, about 53% of them detected once, and about 21% sits in the top ten. The material sequenced was blood. The receptors shown here come from a woman aged 60-75 years in good health.

V usage is TRBV21-1 and J usage is TRBJ2-7; TRBD2 was called by the table and not checked on the DNA. TRBV21-1 is recorded as a pseudogene. CDR3 length: 14 amino acids. Here the CDR3 reads CASGWREVSYEQYF. In nucleotides, the CDR3 is TGTGCCAGCGGGTGGCGGGAGGTCTCCTACGAGCAGTACTTC.

The gene calls are TRBV6-6 and TRBJ2-5; possibly TRBD2 for D (6 bases). Looked up from germline, CDR1 is MNHNY and CDR2 is SVGAGI (reference sequence). The CDR3 runs to 16 residues. V gave up 2 bases and J gave up 4 bases, with 17 bases separating them. CDR3 in amino acids: CASSYGGGGNGETQYF. CDR3 nucleotide sequence: TGTGCCAGCAGTTACGGGGGAGGAGGGAATGGAGAGACCCAGTACTTC.

This chain's CDR3 is CASSPESQGRGTQYF. CDR3 bases: TGTGCCAGCAGCCCCGAGTCTCAGGGCCGGGGGACCCAGTACTTC. This sequence joins TRBV7-6 and TRBJ2-5; either TRBD1 or TRBD2 may fit D (5 bases each). The ends were cut back, 5 bases at V and 7 bases at J, with 20 bases in the middle. In germline, CDR1 is SGHVS, CDR2 FNYEAQ. This CDR3 region has 15 residues. Complete variable domain (other parts from reference TRBV7-6 and TRBJ2-5): GAGVSQSPRYKVTKRGQDVALRCDPISGHVSLYWYRQALGQGPEFLTYFNYEAQQDKSGLPNDRFSAERPEGSISTLTIQRTEQRDSAMYRCASSPESQGRGTQYFGPGTRLLVL.

This clonotype has a single count. V usage is TRBV3-1 and J usage is TRBJ2-7; D ambiguous. V dropped 1 base and J dropped 7 bases, with 14 bases sitting between them. CDR3 length: 14 amino acids. CDR1 and CDR2 from the germline V gene are LGHDT and YNNKEL (reference sequence). CDR3 in DNA: TGTGCCAGCAGCCAAGGGGCTTGGATGAATGAGCAGTACTTC. Translating it yields CASSQGAWMNEQYF.

The V and J genes are TRBV7-9 and TRBJ2-3, with 7 bases that match TRBD1. Germline V gene lookup returns CDR1 SEHNR and CDR2 FQNEAQ (reference sequence). The junction had 10 bases not matched to a gene; V was cut back by 1 base and J by 3 bases. The CDR3 runs 17 residues. CDR3 amino acids: CASSLVRGTVGTDTQYF. CDR3 in DNA: TGTGCCAGCAGCTTAGTAAGAGGGACAGTAGGAACAGATACGCAGTATTTT.

The CDR3 DNA is TGTGCCAGCAGCCGCCCCGGGACATCTAACTATGGCTACACCTTC. Translated: CASSRPGTSNYGYTF. The chain recombines TRBV12-3 or TRBV12-4 with TRBJ1-2, with D maybe TRBD1 (6 bases). Trimming cost V 6 bases and J 0 bases, with 14 bases left between them. The CDR3 extends over 15 amino acids.

The V and J genes are TRBV5-1 and TRBJ1-5; no firm D call. The CDR3 consists of 14 residues. The ends were cut back, 5 bases at V and 5 bases at J, with 14 bases in the middle. Germline-derived CDR1 and CDR2 are SGHRS and YFSETQ. The CDR3, as DNA: TGCGCCAGCAGTCCCGACTCCCAGTATCAGCCCCAGCATTTT. Its protein product is CASSPDSQYQPQHF.

This clonotype came up a few times. This CDR3 is CSVEEESRWSYEQYF. Written as DNA, the CDR3 is TGCAGCGTTGAAGAAGAAAGCAGGTGGTCCTACGAGCAGTACTTC. The V and J genes are TRBV29-1 and TRBJ2-7; D remains unclear. CDR3 length: 15 amino acids. Looked up from germline, CDR1 is SQVTM and CDR2 is ANQGSEA. The V gene lost 0 bases and the J gene lost 1 base, with 13 bases spanning the gap.

The chain has TRBV11-2 and TRBJ1-2; D ambiguous. V lost 5 bases to trimming and J lost 8 bases, with 15 bases between them. Germline CDR1 and CDR2: SGHAT and FQNNGV. CDR3 length: 13 residues. CDR3 coding DNA: TGTGCCAGCAGCCCCGAGGGCCTGCGAGGCTACACCTTC. Residues: CASSPEGLRGYTF.

The chain links TRBV4-3 to TRBJ2-3, with D perhaps matching TRBD2 (5 bases). V dropped 0 bases and J dropped 3 bases, with 7 bases sitting between them. Per germline, CDR1 LGHNA and CDR2 YSLEER. This CDR3 is 14 amino acids long. For the CDR3, the DNA is TGCGCCAGCAGCCAAGAGAGGGCTACAGATACGCAGTATTTT. Encoded protein: CASSQERATDTQYF.

This clonotype was seen a few times. This rearrangement joins TRBV28 to TRBJ1-4, with D maybe TRBD1 (6 bases). This CDR3 comprises 15 residues. The germline V gene encodes CDR1 MDHEN and CDR2 SYDVKM. The germline V and J ends were trimmed by 5 bases and 7 bases, with 17 bases remaining between them. CDR3 in DNA: TGTGCCAGCAGTGAATCACAGGGACCTAGTGAAAAACTGTTTTTT. Its translation: CASSESQGPSEKLFF.

In DNA form, the CDR3 reads TGCAGTGCTAGAGATAGGCAGGGGGTCGAGAACGAGCAGTACTTC. Its protein product is CSARDRQGVENEQYF. The chain links TRBV20-1 to TRBJ2-7; 7 bases match TRBD1. The V gene's germline CDR1 is DFQATT and CDR2 SNEGSKA (reference sequence). The V segment lost 0 bases and the J segment 5 bases; nucleotides outside the gene matches: 10. The CDR3 runs to 15 residues.

This clonotype has just one count. The chain carries TRBV11-2 and TRBJ2-1; the D gene is possibly TRBD1 (6 bases). Germline-derived CDR1 and CDR2 are SGHAT and FQNNGV. Trimming removed 6 bases from V and 6 bases from J, with 24 bases in between. The CDR3 has 17 residues. The CDR3 coding sequence is TGTGCCAGCAGAATGGGGAAGGGAAGGGGGTTATTCAATGAGCAGTTCTTC. This gives the protein CASRMGKGRGLFNEQFF.

This clonotype was observed a single time. This chain uses TRBV13 with TRBJ1-4; D call uncertain. CDR3 length equals 13 residues. Between the trimmed V and J ends, which lost 4 bases and 8 bases, there was a span of 11 bases. Germline V CDR1 and CDR2: PRHDT, FYEKMQ (reference sequence). This CDR3 is CASSSPMGEKLFF. The CDR3 nucleotides read TGTGCCAGCAGCTCCCCCATGGGGGAAAAACTGTTTTTT.

A note on this clonotype: The junction and the germline gene differ at one end; a read error may be behind it. This chain uses TRBV20-1 with TRBJ2-3; tentatively, D is TRBD2 (6 bases). This CDR3 region has 13 residues. Germline CDR1 reads DFQATT; CDR2 reads SNEGSKA (reference sequence). The CDR3 DNA sequence: TGCAGTGTAAGGTCCGGGAGAGCAGATAAGCAGTATTTT. Its protein is CSVRSGRADKQYF.

The chain combines TRBV28 with TRBJ1-2; D possibly corresponds to TRBD1 (6 bases). V was shortened by 8 bases and J by 5 bases, with 21 bases between the two germline ends. This CDR3 has 15 amino acids. Germline lookup yields CDR1 MDHEN and CDR2 SYDVKM. The CDR3 bases are TGTGCCAGCTCGACCCTCCAGGGGATCCTTTATGGCTACACCTTC. Amino acids: CASSTLQGILYGYTF.

About this clonotype itself: One end of the junction is discordant with germline, which a read error may explain. The chain is built from TRBV12-3 or TRBV12-4 and TRBJ1-5; D not resolved. CDR3 length equals 15 residues. CDR3 in amino acids: CASSLARQGKQPQHF. CDR3 DNA sequence: TGTGCCAGCAGTTTAGCTCGACAAGGCAAGCAGCCCCAGCATTTT.

The chain combines TRBV7-8 with TRBJ2-1; TRBD2 is a possible D gene (5 bases). The V end was cut by 4 bases, the J end by 5 bases, with 9 bases between. This CDR3 comprises 13 residues. Germline V gene data show CDR1 as SGHVS and CDR2 as FQNEAQ. DNA of the CDR3: TGTGCCAGCAGCTCTAGACTAAACAATGAGCAGTTCTTC. As protein: CASSSRLNNEQFF.

This clonotype was seen a handful of times. CDR3 nucleotide sequence: TGTGCCAGCAGCTCCCCACTAGCGGGGATCACAGATACGCAGTATTTT. Protein: CASSSPLAGITDTQYF. The V gene is TRBV5-4, the J gene TRBJ2-3, with 10 positions matching TRBD2. CDR1 SGHNT and CDR2 YYREEE come from the germline V gene (reference sequence). V lost 3 bases and J lost 2; bases outside the gene matches: 6. The CDR3 loop spans 16 amino acids.

This clonotype turned up a few times. This chain uses TRBV20-1 with TRBJ2-1; TRBD2 is a possible D gene (6 bases). CDR3 length equals 17 residues. V was clipped by 5 bases and J by 3 bases, with 23 bases between them. Germline CDR1 DFQATT, CDR2 SNEGSKA (reference sequence). DNA for the CDR3: TGCAGTGCTGAACGCGGGACCGTGGTTGCGGACTACAATGAGCAGTTCTTC. Its translation: CSAERGTVVADYNEQFF.

This sequence joins TRBV20-1 and TRBJ2-6; D is uncertain. Trimming took off 3 bases at V and 4 bases at J, with 16 bases between the two ends. Germline V lookup: CDR1 DFQATT, CDR2 SNEGSKA (reference sequence). This CDR3 is 16 amino acids long. The CDR3 coding sequence is TGCAGTGCTAGCCTCGACGGTATCGCGGGGGCCAACGTCCTGACTTTC. This translates into CSASLDGIAGANVLTF.

V gene TRBV7-9 combines with J gene TRBJ2-2, with D possibly being TRBD1 or TRBD2 (5 bases each). The germline V and J ends were trimmed by 0 bases and 4 bases, with 9 bases remaining between them. Germline CDR1 is SEHNR and CDR2 is FQNEAQ (reference sequence). The CDR3 spans 15 residues. The CDR3, as DNA: TGTGCCAGCAGCTTAGCCGGGACGCGCACCGGGGAGCTGTTTTTT. Its translation: CASSLAGTRTGELFF.

The table lists this clonotype with a few counts. The chain couples TRBV29-1 to TRBJ2-7, with D possibly being TRBD1 or TRBD2 (5 bases each). The V and J ends lost 4 bases and 2 bases respectively, with 9 bases between them. CDR1 is SQVTM and CDR2 is ANQGSEA in the germline V gene. The CDR3 loop spans 12 amino acids. The DNA for the CDR3 is TGCAGCGTTGGGGGGTCCCCCTACGAGCAGTACTTC. This gives the protein CSVGGSPYEQYF.

The chain uses TRBV4-1 and TRBJ2-1; 9 bases align to TRBD2. After removal of 4 bases from V and 2 bases from J, the junction contained 6 bases not matched to a gene. The CDR3 length is 16 residues. Germline loops: CDR1 MGHRA, CDR2 YSYEKL. DNA of the CDR3: TGCGCCAGCAGCCGGGGGGCTAGCGGGGCCTACAATGAGCAGTTCTTC. It translates to CASSRGASGAYNEQFF.